The clone carrying this T cell receptor (beta chain) was observed at least ten times. Antigen: not known. Time point noted: newly diagnosed GD, antithyroid drugs for less than 3 months. PBMCs provided the RNA from which the TCR library was made. The sample belongs to a study of regulatory T cells in long-lasting Graves disease. Study-wide results and limits: There were preferences for TRBV28, TRBJ1-2 and TRBJ2-5 in persistent disease.

Arm-PCR of CDR3 regions and iRepertoire HTBI primers were used to build TCR beta libraries. TCRdb called the multiplex PCR reads again in MiXCR, with one record for every CDR3 protein. The sample shows approximately 400,000 distinct CDR3 sequences, just under 15% of them seen only once. Germline CDR1 SGHAT, CDR2 FQNNGV. Trimming removed 5 bases from V and 5 bases from J, with 14 bases in between. This CDR3 is built from 14 residues. This sample also belongs to another study, concerning T cells in Graves' hyperthyroidism and ophthalmopathy. That investigation notes: Based on clinical symptoms, serum thyroxine and TRAb, thyroid ultrasound and orbital computed tomography, diagnoses were reached.

The sequencing here drew on peripheral blood mononuclear cells (PBMCs), taken at new diagnosis, from a patient treated with antithyroid drugs. This clonotype was sampled from a woman aged 25 to 39 with Graves disease. The V gene is TRBV11-2, the J gene TRBJ2-3, with a tentative D call TRBD2 (6 bases). CDR3 sequence (DNA): TGTGCCAGCAGCCCGCCGGGACTCCTAGATACGCAGTATTTT. Its protein product is CASSPPGLLDTQYF.